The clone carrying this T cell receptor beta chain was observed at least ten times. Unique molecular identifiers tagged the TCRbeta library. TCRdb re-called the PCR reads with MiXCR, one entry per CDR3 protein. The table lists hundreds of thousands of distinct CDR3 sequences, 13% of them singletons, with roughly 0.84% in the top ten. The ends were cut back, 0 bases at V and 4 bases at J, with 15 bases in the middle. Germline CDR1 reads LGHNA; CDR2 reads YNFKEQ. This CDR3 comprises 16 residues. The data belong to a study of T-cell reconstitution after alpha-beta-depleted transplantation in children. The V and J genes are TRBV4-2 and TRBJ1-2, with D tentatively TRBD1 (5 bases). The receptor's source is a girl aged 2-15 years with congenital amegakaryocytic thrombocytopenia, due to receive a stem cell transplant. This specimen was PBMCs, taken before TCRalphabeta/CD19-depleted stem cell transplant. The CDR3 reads CASSQDLHDGGYGYTF. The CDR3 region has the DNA TGTGCCAGCAGCCAAGACCTGCACGACGGGGGCTATGGCTACACCTTC.